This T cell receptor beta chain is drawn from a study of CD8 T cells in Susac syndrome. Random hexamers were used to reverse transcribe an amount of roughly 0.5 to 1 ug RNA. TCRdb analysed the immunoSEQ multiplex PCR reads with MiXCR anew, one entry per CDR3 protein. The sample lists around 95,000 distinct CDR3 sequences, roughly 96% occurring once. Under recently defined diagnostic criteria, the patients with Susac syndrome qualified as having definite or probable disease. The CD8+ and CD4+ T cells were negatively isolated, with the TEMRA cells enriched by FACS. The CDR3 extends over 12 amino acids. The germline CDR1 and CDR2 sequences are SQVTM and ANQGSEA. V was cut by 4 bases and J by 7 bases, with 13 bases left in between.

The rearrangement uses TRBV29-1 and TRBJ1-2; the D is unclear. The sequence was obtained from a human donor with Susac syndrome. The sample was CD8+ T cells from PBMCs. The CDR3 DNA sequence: TGCAGCGTTGGGGTATCCTCAACTGGCTACACCTTC. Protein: CSVGVSSTGYTF.